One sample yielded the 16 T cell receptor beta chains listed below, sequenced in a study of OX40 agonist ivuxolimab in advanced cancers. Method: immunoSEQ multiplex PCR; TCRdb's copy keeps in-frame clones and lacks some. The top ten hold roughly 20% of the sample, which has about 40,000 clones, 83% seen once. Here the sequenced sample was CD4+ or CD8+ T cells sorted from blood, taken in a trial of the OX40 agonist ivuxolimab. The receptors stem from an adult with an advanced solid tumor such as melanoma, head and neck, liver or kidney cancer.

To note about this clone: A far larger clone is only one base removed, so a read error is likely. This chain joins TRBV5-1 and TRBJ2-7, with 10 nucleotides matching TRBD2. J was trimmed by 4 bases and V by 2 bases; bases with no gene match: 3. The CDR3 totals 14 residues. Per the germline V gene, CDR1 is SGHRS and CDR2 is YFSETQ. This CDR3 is CASSFGLAAYEQYF. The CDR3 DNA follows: TGCGCCAGCAGCTTTGGACTAGCGGCTTACGAGCAGTACTTC.

CDR3 coding DNA: TGTGCCAGCAGTCCTGACAGCTTCTACGAGCAGTACTTC. It codes for CASSPDSFYEQYF. The gene calls are TRBV6-5 and TRBJ2-7; D is possibly TRBD1 (5 bases). CDR3 length: 13 amino acids. V shed 5 bases and J shed 3 bases, with 11 bases lying between them. Germline CDR1 MNHEY, CDR2 SVGAGI.

CDR3 bases: TGCGCCAGCAGCCAAGGGCTATCTAGCACAGATACGCAGTATTTT. Translating it yields CASSQGLSSTDTQYF. The chain carries TRBV4-3 and TRBJ2-3; no firm D call. CDR1 LGHNA and CDR2 YSLEER come from the germline V gene. The CDR3 spans 15 residues. The V end lost 1 base, the J end lost 0 bases, and 8 bases lay between the germline ends.

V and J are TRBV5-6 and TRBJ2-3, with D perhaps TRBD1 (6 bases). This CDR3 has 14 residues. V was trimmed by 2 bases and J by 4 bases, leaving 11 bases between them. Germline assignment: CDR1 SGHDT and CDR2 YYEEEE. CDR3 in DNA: TGTGCCAGCAGCTTTCAAGCAGGGGCAGATACGCAGTATTTT. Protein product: CASSFQAGADTQYF.

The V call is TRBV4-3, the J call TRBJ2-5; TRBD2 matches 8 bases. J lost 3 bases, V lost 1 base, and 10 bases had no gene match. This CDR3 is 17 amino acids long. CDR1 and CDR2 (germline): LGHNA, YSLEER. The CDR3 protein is CASSQGSGGLMKETQYF. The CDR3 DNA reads TGCGCCAGCAGCCAAGGGAGCGGGGGTTTGATGAAAGAGACCCAGTACTTC.

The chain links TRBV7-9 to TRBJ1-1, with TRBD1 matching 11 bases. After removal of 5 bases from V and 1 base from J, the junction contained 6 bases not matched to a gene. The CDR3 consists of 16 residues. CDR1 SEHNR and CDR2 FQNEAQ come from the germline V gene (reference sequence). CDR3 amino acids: CASSPRDRGKNTEAFF. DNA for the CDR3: TGTGCCAGCAGCCCGAGGGACAGGGGGAAGAACACTGAAGCTTTCTTT.

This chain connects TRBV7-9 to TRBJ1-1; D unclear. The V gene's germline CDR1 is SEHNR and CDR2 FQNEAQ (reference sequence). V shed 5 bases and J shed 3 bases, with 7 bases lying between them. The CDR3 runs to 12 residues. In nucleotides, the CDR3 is TGTGCCAGCAGCCTATCTGACACTGAAGCTTTCTTT. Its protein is CASSLSDTEAFF.

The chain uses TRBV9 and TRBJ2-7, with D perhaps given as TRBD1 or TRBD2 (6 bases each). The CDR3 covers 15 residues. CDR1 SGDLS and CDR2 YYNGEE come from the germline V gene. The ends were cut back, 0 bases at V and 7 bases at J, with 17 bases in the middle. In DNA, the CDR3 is TGTGCCAGCAGCGTAGATAAGACTAGGGGGGAAGAGCAGTACTTC. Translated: CASSVDKTRGEEQYF.

The CDR3 is CASSRLAGDDEQYF. The CDR3 coding sequence is TGTGCCAGCAGCCGACTAGCGGGGGACGACGAGCAGTACTTC. The chain has TRBV27 and TRBJ2-7; 12 bases agree with TRBD2. Germline V lookup: CDR1 MNHEY, CDR2 SMNVEV (reference sequence). This CDR3 contains 14 residues. Trimming took 6 bases from V and 5 from J; bases not matched to a gene: 5.

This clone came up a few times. The CDR3 reads CASTREGSQPQHF. CDR3 coding DNA: TGTGCCAGCACCCGGGAGGGAAGTCAGCCCCAGCATTTT. The chain joins TRBV28 to TRBJ1-5; D uncertain. CDR3 length equals 13 residues. The ends were cut back, 7 bases at V and 6 bases at J, with 13 bases in the middle. Germline assignment: CDR1 MDHEN and CDR2 SYDVKM.

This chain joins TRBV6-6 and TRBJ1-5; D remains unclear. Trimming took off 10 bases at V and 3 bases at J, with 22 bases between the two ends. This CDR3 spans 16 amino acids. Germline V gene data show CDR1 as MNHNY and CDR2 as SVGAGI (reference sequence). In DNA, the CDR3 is TGTGCCACGAGAGGCGGGTTCGGCGAGTCCAATCAGCCCCAGCATTTT. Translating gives CATRGGFGESNQPQHF.

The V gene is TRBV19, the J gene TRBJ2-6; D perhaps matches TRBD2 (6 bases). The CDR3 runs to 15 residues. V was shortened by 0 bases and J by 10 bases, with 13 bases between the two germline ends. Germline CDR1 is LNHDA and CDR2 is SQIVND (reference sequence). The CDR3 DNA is TGTGCCAGTAGTATAGATGCGGGACCGCTTAACGTCCTGACTTTC. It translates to CASSIDAGPLNVLTF. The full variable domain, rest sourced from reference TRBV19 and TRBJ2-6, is DGGITQSPKYLFRKEGQNVTLSCEQNLNHDAMYWYRQDPGQGLRLIYYSQIVNDFQKGDIAEGYSVSREKKESFPLTVTSAQKNPTAFYLCASSIDAGPLNVLTFGAGSRLTVL.

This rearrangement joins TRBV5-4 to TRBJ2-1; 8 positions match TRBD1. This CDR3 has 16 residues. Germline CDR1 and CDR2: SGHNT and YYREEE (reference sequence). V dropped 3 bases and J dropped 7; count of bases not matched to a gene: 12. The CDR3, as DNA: TGTGCCAGCAGCTCCTATCACAGGGGGGCCTGGAATGAGCAGTTCTTC. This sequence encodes CASSSYHRGAWNEQFF.

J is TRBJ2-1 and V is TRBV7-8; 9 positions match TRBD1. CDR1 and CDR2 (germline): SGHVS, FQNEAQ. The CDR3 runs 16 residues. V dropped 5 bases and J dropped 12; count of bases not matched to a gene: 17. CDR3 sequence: CASSTPGTGPLDGQFF. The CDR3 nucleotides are TGTGCCAGCAGCACCCCCGGGACAGGGCCTTTAGACGGGCAGTTCTTC.

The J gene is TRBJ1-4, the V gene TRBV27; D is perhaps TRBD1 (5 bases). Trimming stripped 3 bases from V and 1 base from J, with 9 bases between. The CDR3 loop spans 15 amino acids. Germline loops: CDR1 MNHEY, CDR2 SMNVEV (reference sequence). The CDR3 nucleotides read TGTGCCAGCAGTTTGCTGGGGCTAACTAATGAAAAACTGTTTTTT. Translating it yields CASSLLGLTNEKLFF.

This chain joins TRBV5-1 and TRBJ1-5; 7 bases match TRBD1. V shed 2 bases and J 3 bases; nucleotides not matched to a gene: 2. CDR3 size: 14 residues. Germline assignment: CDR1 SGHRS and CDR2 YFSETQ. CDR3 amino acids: CASSLGTDNQPQHF. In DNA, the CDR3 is TGCGCCAGCAGCTTAGGGACAGACAATCAGCCCCAGCATTTT.